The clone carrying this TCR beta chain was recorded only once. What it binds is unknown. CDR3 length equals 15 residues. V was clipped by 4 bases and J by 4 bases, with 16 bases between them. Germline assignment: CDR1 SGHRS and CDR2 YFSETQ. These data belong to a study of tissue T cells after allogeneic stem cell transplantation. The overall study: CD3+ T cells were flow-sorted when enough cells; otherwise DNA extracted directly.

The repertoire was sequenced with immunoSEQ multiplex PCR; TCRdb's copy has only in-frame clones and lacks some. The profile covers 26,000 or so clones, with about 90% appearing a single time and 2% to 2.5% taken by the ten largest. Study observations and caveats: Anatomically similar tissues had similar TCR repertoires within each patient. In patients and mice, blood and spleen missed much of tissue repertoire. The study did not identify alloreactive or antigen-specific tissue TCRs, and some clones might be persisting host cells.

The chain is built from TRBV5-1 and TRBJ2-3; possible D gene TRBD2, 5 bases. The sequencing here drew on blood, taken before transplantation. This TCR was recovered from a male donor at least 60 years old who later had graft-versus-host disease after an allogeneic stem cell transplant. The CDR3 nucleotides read TGCGCCAGCAGCCCCGGGGTGGCGACGTCAGATACGCAGTATTTT. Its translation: CASSPGVATSDTQYF.